This TCR beta chain comes out of a study of cytomegalovirus exposure and HLA in healthy donors. Study overall: As released early, the data held some 80 million unique TCRs from HLA-typed donors.

Germline-derived CDR1 and CDR2 are MRHNA and SNTAGT. V was cut by 6 bases and J by 11 bases, with 11 bases left in between. The CDR3 covers 10 residues. This clone was detected a few times. Its antigen is not identified. Study-level points and caveats: One variant, a missense change in DCLRE1C, was linked in a later analysis to TCR beta V- and J-gene trimming. For presence/absence analyses, sequencing depth was assumed to be roughly uniform across donors. Most TCRs appeared rarely, but some public TCRs recurred in many donors.

60 Vbeta and 13 Jbeta primers were used in PCR. Generated by immunoSEQ multiplex PCR, the TCRdb table keeps only in-frame clones and is missing some. The table has about 180,000 clones, around 85% seen once. This TCR derives from a boy aged 2 to 9 in good health and CMV-seronegative. The V and J genes are TRBV6-4 and TRBJ2-7; TRBD2 is a possible D gene (5 bases). Material for sequencing was PBMCs. The CDR3 here is CASRRAGEYF. The DNA for the CDR3 is TGTGCCAGCAGGCGGGCTGGGGAGTACTTC.